The text below deals with one T cell receptor beta chain. The sample belongs to a study of cytomegalovirus exposure and HLA in healthy donors. Study context: Most donors, 70% to 85% of 350 to 450 genotyped, fell in the Caucasian-associated ancestry cluster.

The PCR made use of 60 Vbeta and 13 Jbeta primers. Method: immunoSEQ multiplex PCR; TCRdb's copy keeps in-frame clones and lacks some. Among 110,000 to 150,000 clones, approximately 82% were seen once, and the ten largest hold over 9.5%. Germline V CDR1 and CDR2: SGHRS, YFSETQ. This CDR3 spans 17 amino acids. Trimming took 0 bases from V and 1 from J; bases not matched to a gene: 6. Sequenced sample: PBMCs. The clonotype originates from a woman between 55 and 75 years old in good health and CMV-seropositive. The chain recombines TRBV5-1 with TRBJ2-2; 7 nucleotides match TRBD2. CDR3 sequence reads: CASSLGASGLNTGELFF. Here the CDR3 DNA reads TGCGCCAGCAGCTTGGGTGCTAGCGGACTGAACACCGGGGAGCTGTTTTTT.